This T cell receptor (beta chain) was retrieved from a study of blood T cells in healthy people across ages. Study observations and caveats: TCR beta diversity was tightly associated with the proportion of naive T cells.

Researchers report isolating at least 7 million PBMCs per sample. Samples each had at least 6 micrograms of total RNA extracted. With respect to this clonotype: The antigen is not known.

The germline gives CDR1 MNHEY, CDR2 SMNVEV (reference sequence). The V and J ends lost 5 bases and 4 bases, in that order; junction bases with no gene match: 10. This CDR3 region has 16 residues. Primed by a sample-barcoded 5' primer and a J-beta primer mix, a second PCR proceeded for 7 to 11 cycles. Each cDNA molecule was tagged by a template-switch adaptor with 12 random nucleotides. Each CDR3 protein is one row after TCRdb ran MiXCR on the 5' RACE reads. Among over a million distinct CDR3 sequences listed, approximately 42% were seen once. The chain is built from TRBV27 and TRBJ2-3; 9 bases agree with TRBD2. Material: blood. This clonotype originated in a woman between 18 and 29 years old in good health. The CDR3 DNA sequence: TGTGCCAGCAGTAATTTCACTAGCGGGTTCCCAGATACGCAGTATTTT. Its protein product is CASSNFTSGFPDTQYF.